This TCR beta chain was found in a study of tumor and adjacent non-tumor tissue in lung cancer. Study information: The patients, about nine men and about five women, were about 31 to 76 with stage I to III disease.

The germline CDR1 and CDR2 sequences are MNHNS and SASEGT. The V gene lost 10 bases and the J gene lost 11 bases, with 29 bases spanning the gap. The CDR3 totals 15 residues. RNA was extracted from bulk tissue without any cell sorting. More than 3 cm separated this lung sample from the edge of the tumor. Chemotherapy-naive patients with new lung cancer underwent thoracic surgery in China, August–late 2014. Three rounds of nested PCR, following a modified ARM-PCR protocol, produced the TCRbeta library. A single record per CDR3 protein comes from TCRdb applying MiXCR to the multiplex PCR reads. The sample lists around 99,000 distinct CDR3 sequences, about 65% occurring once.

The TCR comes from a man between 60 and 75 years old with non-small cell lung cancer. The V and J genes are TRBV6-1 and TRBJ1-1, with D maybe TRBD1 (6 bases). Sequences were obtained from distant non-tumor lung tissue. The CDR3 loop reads CATTIRPELRDKAFF. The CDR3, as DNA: TGTGCCACAACTATTCGACCAGAACTCCGGGACAAGGCTTTCTTT.